This passage covers 24 T cell receptor beta chains from one sample sequenced in a study of cytomegalovirus exposure and HLA in healthy donors. Amplification used 60 Vbeta primers and 13 Jbeta primers. The assay was immunoSEQ multiplex PCR, and TCRdb's table has in-frame clones only and misses some. The sample includes 100,000 or so clones, over 75% of them seen just once. The specimen was PBMCs. These receptors came from a man aged 25 to 40 in good health and CMV-seropositive.

To note about this clone: The same CDR3 arises from other DNA sequences in this sample as well. The chain combines TRBV6-5 with TRBJ1-3; D ambiguous. Trimming cost V 0 bases and J 1 base, with 7 bases left between them. The CDR3 contains 15 residues. Germline CDR1 reads MNHEY; CDR2 reads SVGAGI. The CDR3 DNA reads TGTGCCAGCAGTTACTCGGCGGGGTCTGGAAACACCATATATTTT. As protein: CASSYSAGSGNTIYF.

This clone was detected only once. V is TRBV11-2 and J is TRBJ2-5; D remains ambiguous. This CDR3 region has 11 residues. Trimming removed 6 bases at V and 4 bases at J, with 6 bases between. The germline V gene encodes CDR1 SGHAT and CDR2 FQNNGV. The DNA of the CDR3 is TGTGCCAGCAGGCGCGCAGAGACCCAGTACTTC. This codes for CASRRAETQYF.

The chain links TRBV5-1 to TRBJ2-6, with TRBD1 matching 9 bases. CDR3 length equals 18 residues. The germline V gene encodes CDR1 SGHRS and CDR2 YFSETQ. With 4 bases clipped from V and 0 bases from J, the junction kept 8 bases outside the gene matches. CDR3 loop: CASSRTGQGSSGANVLTF. The DNA of the CDR3 is TGCGCCAGCAGCCGGACGGGACAGGGTTCCTCTGGGGCCAACGTCCTGACTTTC.

This chain uses TRBV2 with TRBJ2-2; D uncertain. From germline, CDR1 is SNHLY and CDR2 FYNNEI. The CDR3 covers 17 residues. V gave up 0 bases and J gave up 2 bases, with 13 bases separating them. This CDR3 reads CASSEAQSQTNTGELFF. The CDR3 DNA sequence: TGTGCCAGCAGTGAAGCGCAATCACAGACAAACACCGGGGAGCTGTTTTTT. The full variable domain, with the rest looked up from reference TRBV2 and TRBJ2-2, is EPEVTQTPSHQVTQMGQEVILRCVPISNHLYFYWYRQILGQKVEFLVSFYNNEISEKSEIFDDQFSVERPDGSNFTLKIRSTKLEDSAMYFCASSEAQSQTNTGELFFGEGSRLTVL.

This clone turned up a few times. The V and J genes are TRBV30 and TRBJ2-7; D may be TRBD2 (6 bases). V was clipped by 2 bases and J by 4 bases, with 6 bases between them. The CDR3 is 11 residues long. The germline gives CDR1 GTSNPN, CDR2 SVGIG (reference sequence). The CDR3 coding sequence is TGTGCCTGGAGTCGGGGGTACGAGCAGTACTTC. Its translation is CAWSRGYEQYF.

V is TRBV14 and J is TRBJ2-1, with TRBD2 identical over 11 bases. The CDR3 is made up of 18 amino acids. V lost 1 base to trimming and J lost 5 bases; unmatched junction nucleotides: 10. From germline, CDR1 is SGHDN and CDR2 FVKESK. The chain's CDR3 is CASSQGTSGLAPNNEQFF. For the CDR3, the DNA is TGTGCCAGCAGCCAAGGGACTAGCGGGTTGGCCCCTAACAATGAGCAGTTCTTC.

On this clone itself: Its ends do not fully match the called genes, so a read error is possible. V usage is TRBV7-9 and J usage is TRBJ2-2; possibly TRBD1 for D (5 bases). Germline V gene sequence: CDR1 SEHNR, CDR2 FQNEAQ (reference sequence). The CDR3 sequence is 12 residues long. The CDR3 DNA reads as TGTGCCAGCAGCTTAATGTTAGGGGTGCTGTTTTTT. Amino acid sequence: CASSLMLGVLFF.

V and J are TRBV28 and TRBJ1-4; maybe TRBD1 (5 bases). Trimming cost V 7 bases and J 8 bases, with 20 bases left between them. Germline loops: CDR1 MDHEN, CDR2 SYDVKM. The CDR3 runs 15 residues. The CDR3 here is CASTRSGTTREKLFF. CDR3 nucleotide sequence: TGTGCCAGCACCCGTTCCGGGACGACTAGGGAAAAACTGTTTTTT.

This chain's CDR3 is CASSTWARSGYTF. In DNA, the CDR3 is TGTGCCAGCAGCACCTGGGCCCGTTCGGGCTACACCTTC. This chain links TRBV21-1 with TRBJ1-2; the table's D call, TRBD1, was not checked against the DNA. TRBV21-1 is labeled a pseudogene. This CDR3 is built from 13 residues.

The rearrangement uses TRBV7-8 and TRBJ1-1, with D perhaps TRBD1 (6 bases). The CDR3 runs 15 residues. V dropped 0 bases and J dropped 3 bases, with 11 bases sitting between them. Germline lookup yields CDR1 SGHVS and CDR2 FQNEAQ. CDR3 in DNA: TGTGCCAGCAGCTTAGCTTACAGGGTCCACACTGAAGCTTTCTTT. Its protein product is CASSLAYRVHTEAFF.

The chain couples TRBV18 to TRBJ2-7; D remains unclear. Germline V CDR1 and CDR2: KGHSH, LQKENI. Trimming stripped 0 bases from V and 0 bases from J, with 3 bases between. This CDR3 region has 13 residues. Here the CDR3 DNA reads TGTGCCAGCTCACCACCTAGCTCCTACGAGCAGTACGTC. The encoded protein is CASSPPSSYEQYV.

This clone was found once. This sequence joins TRBV19 and TRBJ1-5, with 10 bases identical to TRBD1. CDR1 LNHDA and CDR2 SQIVND come from the germline V gene (reference sequence). The CDR3 extends over 13 amino acids. The junction had 2 bases not matched to a gene; V was cut back by 8 bases and J by 4 bases. The CDR3 here is CASDRGRNQPQHF. The CDR3 DNA sequence: TGTGCCAGTGACAGGGGGCGGAATCAGCCCCAGCATTTT.

This clone came up a few times. V gene TRBV6-5 combines with J gene TRBJ1-3, with TRBD1 as a possible D gene (5 bases). Trimming stripped 6 bases from V and 0 bases from J, with 6 bases between. Germline CDR1 reads MNHEY; CDR2 reads SVGAGI. The CDR3 is 13 residues long. CDR3 in amino acids: CASRDNSGNTIYF. The CDR3 DNA reads TGTGCCAGCAGGGACAACTCTGGAAACACCATATATTTT.

This chain joins TRBV6-5 and TRBJ1-2; TRBD1 matches 11 bases. After removal of 6 bases from V and 5 bases from J, the junction contained 8 bases not matched to a gene. Looked up from germline, CDR1 is MNHEY and CDR2 is SVGAGI. The CDR3 sequence is 15 residues long. CDR3 sequence (DNA): TGTGCCAGCAGCCCCGGGACAGGGGGAGGGTATGGCTACACCTTC. Translated, it gives CASSPGTGGGYGYTF.

The sample holds many counts of this clone. The rearrangement links TRBV9 to TRBJ1-1; possibly TRBD1 for D (5 bases). CDR3 length: 13 amino acids. Trimming pared 2 bases from V and 4 bases from J, leaving 9 bases between. Germline lookup yields CDR1 SGDLS and CDR2 YYNGEE. The CDR3 bases are TGTGCCAGCAGCGTCATCCAGGGCACTGAAGCTTTCTTT. It translates to CASSVIQGTEAFF.

The V gene is TRBV11-2, the J gene TRBJ1-6; the D is unclear. The CDR3 is 14 amino acids. From germline, CDR1 is SGHAT and CDR2 FQNNGV. V was trimmed by 4 bases and J by 9 bases, leaving 13 bases between them. The CDR3, as DNA: TGTGCCAGCAGCTCAGACCCGAGCGGTTCACCCCTCCACTTT. Its translation is CASSSDPSGSPLHF.

The chain employs TRBV4-1 and TRBJ2-5, with 9 bases identical to TRBD2. J was trimmed by 1 base and V by 4 bases; bases with no gene match: 1. The germline V gene has CDR1 MGHRA and CDR2 YSYEKL. The CDR3 has 14 amino acids. The CDR3 region has the DNA TGCGCCAGCAGCCTAGCGGGAGTCCAAGAGACCCAGTACTTC. Amino acids: CASSLAGVQETQYF.

The rearrangement uses TRBV5-1 and TRBJ1-1; D not resolved. The length of the CDR3 is 15 residues. V was clipped by 4 bases and J by 2 bases, with 15 bases between them. CDR1 is SGHRS, CDR2 YFSETQ, per germline. The CDR3: CASSTDGKINTEAFF. The CDR3 coding sequence is TGCGCCAGCAGCACGGACGGGAAGATAAACACTGAAGCTTTCTTT.

The chain combines TRBV5-1 with TRBJ1-2; 8 bases are a match to TRBD1. The CDR3 length is 15 residues. Germline V gene sequence: CDR1 SGHRS, CDR2 YFSETQ. J gave up 4 bases and V 3 bases, and 8 bases lay outside the gene matches. The CDR3 DNA follows: TGCGCCAGCAGCTCTTCGGACAGGGCAGCCTATGGCTACACCTTC. As protein: CASSSSDRAAYGYTF.

The chain employs TRBV7-9 and TRBJ1-5; tentatively, D is TRBD1 (5 bases). The germline V gene encodes CDR1 SEHNR and CDR2 FQNEAQ (reference sequence). V dropped 5 bases and J dropped 9 bases, with 17 bases sitting between them. CDR3 length: 14 amino acids. CDR3 DNA: TGTGCCAGCAGCCCGGGGACTAGGGGACCGCCCCAGCATTTT. Its protein product is CASSPGTRGPPQHF.

This clone came up a few times. CDR3 nucleotides: TGTGCCAGCAAGCCTAGCGGAAGCACAGATACGCAGTATTTT. It encodes CASKPSGSTDTQYF. The rearrangement joins TRBV27 to TRBJ2-3; 7 nucleotides match TRBD2. V trimming: 7 bases; J trimming: 0 bases; junction bases outside the gene matches: 4. CDR3 length equals 14 residues. Germline V lookup: CDR1 MNHEY, CDR2 SMNVEV (reference sequence).

This clone occurred a few times. CDR3 coding DNA: TGTGCCAGCAGTTCAACCCAGGGGGCCGGGTATGAAAAACTGTTTTTT. The encoded protein is CASSSTQGAGYEKLFF. The chain has TRBV6-5 and TRBJ1-4; 8 nucleotides match TRBD1. Germline CDR1 reads MNHEY; CDR2 reads SVGAGI. This CDR3 comprises 16 residues. V dropped 4 bases and J dropped 6; count of bases not matched to a gene: 10.

This rearrangement joins TRBV2 to TRBJ2-3, with TRBD1 identical over 10 bases. This CDR3 has 16 residues. V gave up 9 bases and J gave up 2 bases; unmatched junction bases: 11. Per the germline V gene, CDR1 is SNHLY and CDR2 is FYNNEI. The CDR3 loop reads CARTGTGEDPTDTQYF. In DNA form, the CDR3 reads TGTGCCAGAACCGGGACAGGGGAAGATCCCACAGATACGCAGTATTTT. The whole variable domain, filled in from reference TRBV2 and TRBJ2-3, reads EPEVTQTPSHQVTQMGQEVILRCVPISNHLYFYWYRQILGQKVEFLVSFYNNEISEKSEIFDDQFSVERPDGSNFTLKIRSTKLEDSAMYFCARTGTGEDPTDTQYFGPGTRLTVL.

The V call is TRBV28, the J call TRBJ1-2; a weak D match, TRBD1 (5 bases). The V end was cut by 6 bases, the J end by 8 bases, with 19 bases between. Per the germline V gene, CDR1 is MDHEN and CDR2 is SYDVKM. This CDR3 comprises 14 residues. In DNA, the CDR3 is TGTGCCAGCAGCCCGGAGGGGTTGCTAAGGGGCTACACCTTC. It yields the protein CASSPEGLLRGYTF.